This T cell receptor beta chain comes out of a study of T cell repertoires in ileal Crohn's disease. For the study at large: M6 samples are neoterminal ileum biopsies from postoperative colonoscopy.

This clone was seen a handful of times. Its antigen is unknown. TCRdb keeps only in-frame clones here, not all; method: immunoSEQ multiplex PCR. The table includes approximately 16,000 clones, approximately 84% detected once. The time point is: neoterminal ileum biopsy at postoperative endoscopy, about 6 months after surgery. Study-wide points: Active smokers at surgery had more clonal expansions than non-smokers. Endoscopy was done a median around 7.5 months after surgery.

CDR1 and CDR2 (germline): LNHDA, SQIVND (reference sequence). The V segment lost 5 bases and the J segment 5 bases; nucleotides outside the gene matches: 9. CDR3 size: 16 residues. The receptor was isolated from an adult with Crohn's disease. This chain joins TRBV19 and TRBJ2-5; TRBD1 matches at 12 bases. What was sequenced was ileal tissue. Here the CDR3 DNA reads TGTGCCAGTAGTCGACCGGGACAGGGGGCCTCGGAGACCCAGTACTTC. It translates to CASSRPGQGASETQYF.